The source of this T cell receptor beta chain is a study of OX40 agonist ivuxolimab in advanced cancers. Study-level information: Prior checkpoint blockade (anti-PD-1, anti-PD-L1 or anti-CTLA-4) was permitted; over 30% had it.

The CDR3 is 15 residues long. Trimming took 0 bases from V and 3 from J, leaving 10 bases between them. In germline, CDR1 is KGHSH, CDR2 LQKENI. Some clones are missing from TCRdb's copy, which holds only in-frame ones; the method was immunoSEQ multiplex PCR. The data contain under 95,000 clones, roughly nine tenths of them singletons. The study's findings and limits: CD8+ T cells averaged more expanded clones than CD4+.

Regarding this clone: Its antigen is undetermined.

This sequence joins TRBV18 and TRBJ2-3; the D is unclear. This clonotype was sampled from an adult with an advanced solid tumor such as melanoma, head and neck, liver or kidney cancer. This specimen was CD4+ or CD8+ T cells sorted from blood, taken in a trial of the OX40 agonist ivuxolimab. CDR3 protein: CASSPPGSGTDTQYF. CDR3 bases: TGTGCCAGCTCACCACCAGGGTCAGGTACAGATACGCAGTATTTT.